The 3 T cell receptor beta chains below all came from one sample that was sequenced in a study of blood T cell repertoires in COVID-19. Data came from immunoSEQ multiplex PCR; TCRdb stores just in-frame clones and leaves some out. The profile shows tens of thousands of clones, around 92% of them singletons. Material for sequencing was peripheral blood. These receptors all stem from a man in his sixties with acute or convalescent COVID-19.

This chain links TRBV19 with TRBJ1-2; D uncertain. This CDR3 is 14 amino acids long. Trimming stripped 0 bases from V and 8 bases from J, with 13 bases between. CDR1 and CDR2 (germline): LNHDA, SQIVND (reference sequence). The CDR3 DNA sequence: TGTGCCAGTAGTATAGATCGCGAGGGTCGGGGCTACACCTTC. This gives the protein CASSIDREGRGYTF.

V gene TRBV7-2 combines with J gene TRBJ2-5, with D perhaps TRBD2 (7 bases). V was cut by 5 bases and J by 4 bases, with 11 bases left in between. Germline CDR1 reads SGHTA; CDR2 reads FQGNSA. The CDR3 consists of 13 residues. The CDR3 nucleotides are TGTGCCAGCAGCGGGGGGGGCCCAGAGACCCAGTACTTC. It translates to CASSGGGPETQYF. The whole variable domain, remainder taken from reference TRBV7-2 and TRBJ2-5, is GAGVSQSPSNKVTEKGKDVELRCDPISGHTALYWYRQSLGQGLEFLIYFQGNSAPDKSGLPSDRFSAERTGGSVSTLTIQRTQQEDSAVYLCASSGGGPETQYFGPGTRLLVL.

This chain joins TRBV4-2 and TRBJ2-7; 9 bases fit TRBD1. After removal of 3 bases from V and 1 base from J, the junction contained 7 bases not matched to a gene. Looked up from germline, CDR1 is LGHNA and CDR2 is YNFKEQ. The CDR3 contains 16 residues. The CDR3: CASSQGDRDASYEQYF. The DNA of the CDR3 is TGTGCCAGCAGCCAGGGGGACAGGGACGCTTCCTACGAGCAGTACTTC.